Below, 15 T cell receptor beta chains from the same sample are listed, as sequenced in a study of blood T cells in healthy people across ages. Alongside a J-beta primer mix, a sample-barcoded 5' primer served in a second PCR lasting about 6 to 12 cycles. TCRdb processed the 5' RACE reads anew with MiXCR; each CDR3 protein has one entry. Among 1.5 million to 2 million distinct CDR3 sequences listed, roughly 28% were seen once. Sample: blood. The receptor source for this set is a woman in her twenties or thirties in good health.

In DNA, the CDR3 is TGCGCCAGCAGTCAATTTAAAGCCGGGACACTCCACTACGAGCAGTACTTC. Its protein product is CASSQFKAGTLHYEQYF. This chain joins TRBV23-1 and TRBJ2-7, with D possibly matching TRBD1 (6 bases). TRBV23-1 falls under the ORF class, with uncertain function. The CDR3 is 17 amino acids. Trimming cost V 1 base and J 3 bases, with 19 bases left between them.

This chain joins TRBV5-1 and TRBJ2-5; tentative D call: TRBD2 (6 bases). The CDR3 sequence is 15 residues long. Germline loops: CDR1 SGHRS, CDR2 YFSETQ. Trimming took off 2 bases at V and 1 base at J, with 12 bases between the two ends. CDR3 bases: TGCGCCAGCAGCTTCGGAAGTAGCGGCCAAGAGACCCAGTACTTC. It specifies CASSFGSSGQETQYF.

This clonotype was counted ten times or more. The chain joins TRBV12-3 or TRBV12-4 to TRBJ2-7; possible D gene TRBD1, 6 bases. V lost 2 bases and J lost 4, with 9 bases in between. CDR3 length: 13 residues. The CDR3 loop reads CASSLIRGYEQYF. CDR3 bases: TGTGCCAGCAGTTTAATCAGGGGTTACGAGCAGTACTTC.

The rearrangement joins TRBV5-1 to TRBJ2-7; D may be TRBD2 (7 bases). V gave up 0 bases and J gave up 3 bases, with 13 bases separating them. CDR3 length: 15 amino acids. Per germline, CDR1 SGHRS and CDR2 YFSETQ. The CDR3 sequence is CASSLGGGGIYEQYF. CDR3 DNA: TGCGCCAGCAGCTTGGGAGGGGGAGGGATCTACGAGCAGTACTTC.

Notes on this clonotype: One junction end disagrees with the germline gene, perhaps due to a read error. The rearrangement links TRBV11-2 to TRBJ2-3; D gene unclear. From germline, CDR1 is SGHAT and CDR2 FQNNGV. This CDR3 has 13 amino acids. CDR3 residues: CASSLMYSDAQYF. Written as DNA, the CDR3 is TGTGCCAGCAGCTTAATGTATTCAGATGCGCAGTATTTT.

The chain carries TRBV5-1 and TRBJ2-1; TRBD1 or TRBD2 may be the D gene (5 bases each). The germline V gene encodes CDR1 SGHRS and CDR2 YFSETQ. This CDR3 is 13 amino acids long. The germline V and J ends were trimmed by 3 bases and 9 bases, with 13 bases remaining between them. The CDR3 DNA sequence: TGCGCCAGCAGCTCGGGGCCGCCTGGTGAGCAGTTCTTC. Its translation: CASSSGPPGEQFF. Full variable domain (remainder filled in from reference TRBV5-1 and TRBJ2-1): KAGVTQTPRYLIKTRGQQVTLSCSPISGHRSVSWYQQTPGQGLQFLFEYFSETQRNKGNFPGRFSGRQFSNSRSEMNVSTLELGDSALYLCASSSGPPGEQFFGPGTRLTVL.

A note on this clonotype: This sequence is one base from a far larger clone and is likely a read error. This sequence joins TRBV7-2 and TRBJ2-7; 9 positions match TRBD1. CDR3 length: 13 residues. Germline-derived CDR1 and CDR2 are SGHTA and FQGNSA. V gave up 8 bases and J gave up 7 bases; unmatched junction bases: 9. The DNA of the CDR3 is TGTGCCAGCTGCTCGGGACAGGGAGATGAGCAGTACTTC. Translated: CASCSGQGDEQYF.

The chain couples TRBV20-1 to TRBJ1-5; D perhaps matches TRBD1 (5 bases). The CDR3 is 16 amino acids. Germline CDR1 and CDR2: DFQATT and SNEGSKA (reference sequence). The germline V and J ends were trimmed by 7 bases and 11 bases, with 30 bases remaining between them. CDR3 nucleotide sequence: TGCAGTGTAGGGACTAGCGGGAGGTTAGGGGAAGAGACCCAGCATTTT. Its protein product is CSVGTSGRLGEETQHF.

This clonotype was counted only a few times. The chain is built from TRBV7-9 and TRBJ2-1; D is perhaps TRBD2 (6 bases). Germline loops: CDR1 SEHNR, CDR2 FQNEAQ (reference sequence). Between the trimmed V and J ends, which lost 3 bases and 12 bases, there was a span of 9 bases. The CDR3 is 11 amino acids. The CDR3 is CASSLGDSQFF. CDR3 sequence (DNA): TGTGCCAGCAGCTTGGGGGACTCGCAGTTCTTC.

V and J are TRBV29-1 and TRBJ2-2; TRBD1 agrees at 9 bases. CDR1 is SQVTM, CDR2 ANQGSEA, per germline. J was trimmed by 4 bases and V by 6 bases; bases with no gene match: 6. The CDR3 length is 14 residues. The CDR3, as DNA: TGCAGCGTCGCCGGGACAGGGACCACCGGGGAGCTGTTTTTT. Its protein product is CSVAGTGTTGELFF.

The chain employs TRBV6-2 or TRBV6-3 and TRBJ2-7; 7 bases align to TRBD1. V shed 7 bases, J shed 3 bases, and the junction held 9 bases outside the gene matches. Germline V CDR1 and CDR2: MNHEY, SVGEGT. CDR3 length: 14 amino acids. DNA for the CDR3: TGTGCCAGCACCAATCTGGGACAGATCTACGAGCAGTACTTC. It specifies CASTNLGQIYEQYF.

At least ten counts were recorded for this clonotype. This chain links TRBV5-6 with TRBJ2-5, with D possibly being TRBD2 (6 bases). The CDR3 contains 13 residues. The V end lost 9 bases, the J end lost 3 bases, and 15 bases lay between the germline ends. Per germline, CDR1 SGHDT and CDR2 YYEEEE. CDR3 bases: TGTGCCACCGGGTCAGGGACTGAAGAGACCCAGTACTTC. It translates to CATGSGTEETQYF.

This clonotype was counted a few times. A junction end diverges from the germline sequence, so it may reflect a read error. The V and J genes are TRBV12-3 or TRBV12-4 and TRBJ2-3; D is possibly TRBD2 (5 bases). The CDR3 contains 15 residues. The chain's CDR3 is CASSSRTGSTDMQYF. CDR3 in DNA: TGTGCCAGCAGTTCAAGGACGGGGTCCACAGATATGCAGTATTTT.

The CDR3 DNA is TGTGCCAGCAGCCGGGACTATTCAGACAATGAGCAGTTCTTC. Translated: CASSRDYSDNEQFF. The J gene is TRBJ2-1, the V gene TRBV2; 7 positions agree with TRBD2. Trimming cost V 6 bases and J 5 bases; bases outside gene matches: 7. The CDR3 is 14 amino acids. Germline V gene lookup returns CDR1 SNHLY and CDR2 FYNNEI.

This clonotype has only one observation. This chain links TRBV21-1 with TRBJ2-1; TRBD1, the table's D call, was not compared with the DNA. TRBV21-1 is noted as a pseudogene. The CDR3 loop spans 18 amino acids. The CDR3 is CASSKIRALGGSYNEQFF. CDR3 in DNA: TGTGCCAGCAGCAAAATCAGGGCTTTGGGGGGGTCCTACAATGAGCAGTTCTTC.